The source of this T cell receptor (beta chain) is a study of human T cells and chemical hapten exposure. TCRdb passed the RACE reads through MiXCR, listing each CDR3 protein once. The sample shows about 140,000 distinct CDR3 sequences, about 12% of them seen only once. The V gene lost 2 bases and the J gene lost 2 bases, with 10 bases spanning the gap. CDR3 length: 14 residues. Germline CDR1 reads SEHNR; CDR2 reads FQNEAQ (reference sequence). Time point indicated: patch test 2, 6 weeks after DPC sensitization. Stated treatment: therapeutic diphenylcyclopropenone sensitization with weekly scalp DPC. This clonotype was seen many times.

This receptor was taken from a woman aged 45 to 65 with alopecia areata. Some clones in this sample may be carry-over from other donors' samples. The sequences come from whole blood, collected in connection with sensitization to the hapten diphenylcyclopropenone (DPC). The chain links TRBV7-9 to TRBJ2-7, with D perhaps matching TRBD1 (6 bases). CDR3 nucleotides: TGTGCCAGCAGCTTAAAACAGGGCACCTACGAGCAGTACTTC. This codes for CASSLKQGTYEQYF.